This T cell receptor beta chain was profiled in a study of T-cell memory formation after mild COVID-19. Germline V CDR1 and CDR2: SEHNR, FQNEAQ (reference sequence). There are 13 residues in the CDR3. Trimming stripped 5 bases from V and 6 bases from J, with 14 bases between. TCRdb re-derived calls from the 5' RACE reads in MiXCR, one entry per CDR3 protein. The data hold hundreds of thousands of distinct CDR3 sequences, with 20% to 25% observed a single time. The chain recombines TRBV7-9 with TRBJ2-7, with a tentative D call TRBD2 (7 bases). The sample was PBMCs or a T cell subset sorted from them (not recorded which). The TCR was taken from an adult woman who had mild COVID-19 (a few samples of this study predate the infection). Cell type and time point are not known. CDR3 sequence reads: CASSPLGGPEQYF. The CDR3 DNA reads TGTGCCAGCAGCCCGCTCGGGGGGCCCGAGCAGTACTTC.